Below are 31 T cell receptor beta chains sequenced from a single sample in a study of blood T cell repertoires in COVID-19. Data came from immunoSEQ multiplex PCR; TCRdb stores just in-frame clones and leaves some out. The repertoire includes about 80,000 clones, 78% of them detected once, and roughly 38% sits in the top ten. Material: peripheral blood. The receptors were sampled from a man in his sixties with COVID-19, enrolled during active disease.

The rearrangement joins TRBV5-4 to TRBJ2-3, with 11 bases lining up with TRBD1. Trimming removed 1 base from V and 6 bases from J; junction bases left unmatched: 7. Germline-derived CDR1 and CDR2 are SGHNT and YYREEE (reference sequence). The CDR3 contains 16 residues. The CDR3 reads CASSLIGQGARDTQYF. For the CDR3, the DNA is TGTGCCAGCAGCTTGATTGGACAGGGGGCAAGGGATACGCAGTATTTT.

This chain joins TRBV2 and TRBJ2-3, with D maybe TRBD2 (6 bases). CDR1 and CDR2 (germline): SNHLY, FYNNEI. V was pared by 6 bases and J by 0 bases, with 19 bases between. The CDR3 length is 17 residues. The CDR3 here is CASSTPRSGSSTDTQYF. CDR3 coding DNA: TGTGCCAGCAGCACGCCCCGAAGCGGGTCTAGCACAGATACGCAGTATTTT.

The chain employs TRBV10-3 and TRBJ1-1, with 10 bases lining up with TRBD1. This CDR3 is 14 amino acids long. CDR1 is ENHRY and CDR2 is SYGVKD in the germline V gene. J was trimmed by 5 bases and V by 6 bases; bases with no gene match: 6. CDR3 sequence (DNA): TGTGCCATCAGCGGACAGGGGGTCGGAACTGAAGCTTTCTTT. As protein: CAISGQGVGTEAFF.

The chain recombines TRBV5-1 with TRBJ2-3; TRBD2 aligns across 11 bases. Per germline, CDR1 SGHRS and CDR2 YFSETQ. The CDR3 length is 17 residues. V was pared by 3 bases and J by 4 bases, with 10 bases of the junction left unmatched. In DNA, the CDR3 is TGCGCCAGCAGCTCGGGACACTTTAGCGGGGGGGCAGATACGCAGTATTTT. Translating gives CASSSGHFSGGADTQYF.

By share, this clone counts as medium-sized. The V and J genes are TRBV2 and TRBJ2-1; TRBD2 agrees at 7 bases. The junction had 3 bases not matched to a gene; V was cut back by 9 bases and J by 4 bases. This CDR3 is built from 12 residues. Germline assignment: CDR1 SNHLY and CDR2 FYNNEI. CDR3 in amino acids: CASSGGYNEQFF. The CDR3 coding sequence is TGTGCCAGTTCGGGGGGATACAATGAGCAGTTCTTC.

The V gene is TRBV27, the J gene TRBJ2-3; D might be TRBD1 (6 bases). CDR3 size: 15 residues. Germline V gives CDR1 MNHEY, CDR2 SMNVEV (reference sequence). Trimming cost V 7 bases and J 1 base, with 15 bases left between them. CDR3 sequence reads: CASTGQFPGTDTQYF. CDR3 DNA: TGTGCCAGCACCGGACAGTTCCCCGGCACAGATACGCAGTATTTT.

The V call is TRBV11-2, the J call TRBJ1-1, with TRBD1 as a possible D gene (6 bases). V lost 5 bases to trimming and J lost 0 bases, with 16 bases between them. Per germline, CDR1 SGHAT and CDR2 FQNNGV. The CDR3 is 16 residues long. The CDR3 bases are TGTGCCAGCAGCCCAAGATACAGGGACCTGAACACTGAAGCTTTCTTT. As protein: CASSPRYRDLNTEAFF.

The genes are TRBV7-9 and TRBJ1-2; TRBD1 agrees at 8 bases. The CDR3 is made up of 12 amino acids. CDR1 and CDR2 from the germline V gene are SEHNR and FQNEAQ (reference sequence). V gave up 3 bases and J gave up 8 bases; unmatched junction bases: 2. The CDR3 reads CASSFDRGGYTF. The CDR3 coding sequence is TGTGCCAGCAGCTTTGACAGGGGAGGCTACACCTTC.

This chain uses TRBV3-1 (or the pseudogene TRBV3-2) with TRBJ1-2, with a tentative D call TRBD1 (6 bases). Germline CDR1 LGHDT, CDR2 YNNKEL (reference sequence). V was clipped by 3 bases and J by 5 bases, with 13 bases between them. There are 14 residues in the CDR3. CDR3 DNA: TGTGCCAGCAGCCAGGGAACAGGGTGGTATGGCTACACCTTC. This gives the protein CASSQGTGWYGYTF.

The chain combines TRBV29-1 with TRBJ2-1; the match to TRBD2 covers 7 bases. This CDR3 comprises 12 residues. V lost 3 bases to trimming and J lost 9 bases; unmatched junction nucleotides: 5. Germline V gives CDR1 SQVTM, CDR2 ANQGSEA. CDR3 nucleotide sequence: TGCAGCGTTGATTATTCGGGGGGTGAGCAGTTCTTC. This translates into CSVDYSGGEQFF.

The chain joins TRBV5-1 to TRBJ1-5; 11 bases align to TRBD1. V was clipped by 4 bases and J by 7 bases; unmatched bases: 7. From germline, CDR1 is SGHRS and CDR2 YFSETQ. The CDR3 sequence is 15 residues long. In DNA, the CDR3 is TGCGCCAGCAGCCCCGGGACAGGGGGACTCCAGCCCCAGCATTTT. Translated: CASSPGTGGLQPQHF.

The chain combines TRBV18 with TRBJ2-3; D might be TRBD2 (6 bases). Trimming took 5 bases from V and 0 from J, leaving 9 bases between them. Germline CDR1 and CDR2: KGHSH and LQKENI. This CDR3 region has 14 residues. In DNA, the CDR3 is TGTGCCAGCTCAGCTGCGGGGAGCACAGATACGCAGTATTTT. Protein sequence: CASSAAGSTDTQYF. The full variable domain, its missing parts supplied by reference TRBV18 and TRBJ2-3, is NAGVMQNPRHLVRRRGQEARLRCSPMKGHSHVYWYRQLPEEGLKFMVYLQKENIIDESGMPKERFSAEFPKEGPSILRIQQVVRGDSAAYFCASSAAGSTDTQYFGPGTRLTVL.

The CDR3 spells CASSPLQASYEQYF. CDR3 coding DNA: TGTGCCAGCTCACCACTCCAAGCGAGTTACGAGCAGTACTTC. The chain has TRBV18 and TRBJ2-7; D gene unclear. The V gene lost 1 base and the J gene lost 4 bases, with 11 bases spanning the gap. CDR1 is KGHSH, CDR2 LQKENI, per germline. This CDR3 region has 14 residues.

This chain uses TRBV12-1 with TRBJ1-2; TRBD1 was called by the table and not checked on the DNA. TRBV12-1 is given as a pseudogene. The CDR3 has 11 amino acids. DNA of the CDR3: TGTGCCAGCACCCACATCTATGGCTACACCTTC. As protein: CASTHIYGYTF.

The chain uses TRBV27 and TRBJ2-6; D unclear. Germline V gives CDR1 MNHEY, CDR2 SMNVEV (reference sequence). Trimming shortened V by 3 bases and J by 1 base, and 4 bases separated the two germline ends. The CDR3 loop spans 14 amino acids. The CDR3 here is CASSFLSGANVLTF. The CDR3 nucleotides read TGTGCCAGCAGTTTTCTTTCTGGGGCCAACGTCCTGACTTTC.

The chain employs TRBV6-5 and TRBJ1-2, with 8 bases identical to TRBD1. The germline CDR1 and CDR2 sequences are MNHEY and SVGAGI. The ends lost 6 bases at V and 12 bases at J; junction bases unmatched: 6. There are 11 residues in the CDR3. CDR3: CASRLDRAHTF. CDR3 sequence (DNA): TGTGCCAGCAGACTGGACAGGGCTCACACCTTC.

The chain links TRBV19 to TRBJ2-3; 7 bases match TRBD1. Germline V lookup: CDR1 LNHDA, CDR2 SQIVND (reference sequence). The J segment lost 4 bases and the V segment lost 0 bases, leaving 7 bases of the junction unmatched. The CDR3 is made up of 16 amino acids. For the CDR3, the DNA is TGTGCCAGTAGTATAGATGGGGCAGGGGGTGCAGATACGCAGTATTTT. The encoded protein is CASSIDGAGGADTQYF.

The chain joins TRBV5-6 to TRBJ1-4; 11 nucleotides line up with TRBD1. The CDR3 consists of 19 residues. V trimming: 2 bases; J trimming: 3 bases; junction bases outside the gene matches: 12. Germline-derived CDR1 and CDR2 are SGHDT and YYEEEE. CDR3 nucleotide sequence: TGTGCCAGCAGCTTTTTCCGGACAGGGGGCGCGGGGTCTAATGAAAAACTGTTTTTT. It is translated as CASSFFRTGGAGSNEKLFF.

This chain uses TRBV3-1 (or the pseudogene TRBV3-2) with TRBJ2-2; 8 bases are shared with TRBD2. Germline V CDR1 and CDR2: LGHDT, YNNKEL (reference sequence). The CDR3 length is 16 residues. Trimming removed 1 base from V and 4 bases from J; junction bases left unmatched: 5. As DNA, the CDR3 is TGTGCCAGCAGCCAAGTGCGGGGGGCCAGCACCGGGGAGCTGTTTTTT. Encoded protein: CASSQVRGASTGELFF.

CDR3: CASSVDPAAGNEQFF. The CDR3 coding sequence is TGTGCCAGCAGCGTAGACCCCGCGGCGGGGAATGAGCAGTTCTTC. The chain links TRBV9 to TRBJ2-1, with D perhaps TRBD2 (6 bases). V was pared by 0 bases and J by 7 bases, with 14 bases between. Germline values: CDR1 SGDLS, CDR2 YYNGEE. CDR3 length: 15 amino acids.

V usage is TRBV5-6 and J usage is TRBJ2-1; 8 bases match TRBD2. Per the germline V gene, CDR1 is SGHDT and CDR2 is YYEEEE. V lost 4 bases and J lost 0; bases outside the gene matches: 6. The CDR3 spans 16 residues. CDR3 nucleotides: TGTGCCAGCAGCCGAGACAGCGGGAGCTCCTACAATGAGCAGTTCTTC. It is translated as CASSRDSGSSYNEQFF. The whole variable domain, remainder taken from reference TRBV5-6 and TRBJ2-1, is DAGVTQSPTHLIKTRGQQVTLRCSPKSGHDTVSWYQQALGQGPQFIFQYYEEEERQRGNFPDRFSGHQFPNYSSELNVNALLLGDSALYLCASSRDSGSSYNEQFFGPGTRLTVL.

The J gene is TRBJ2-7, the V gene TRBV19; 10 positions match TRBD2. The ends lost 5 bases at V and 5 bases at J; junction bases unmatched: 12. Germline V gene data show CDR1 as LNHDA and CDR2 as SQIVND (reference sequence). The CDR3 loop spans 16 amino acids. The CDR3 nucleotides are TGTGCCAGTAGTCGACTTGGTTCGGGACTAGCGCACGAGCAGTACTTC. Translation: CASSRLGSGLAHEQYF.

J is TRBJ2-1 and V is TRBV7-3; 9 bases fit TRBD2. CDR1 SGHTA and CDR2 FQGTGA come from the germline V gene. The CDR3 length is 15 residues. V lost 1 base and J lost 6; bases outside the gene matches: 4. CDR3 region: CASSLMAGGSNEQFF. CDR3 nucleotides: TGTGCCAGCAGCTTAATGGCGGGAGGGAGCAATGAGCAGTTCTTC.

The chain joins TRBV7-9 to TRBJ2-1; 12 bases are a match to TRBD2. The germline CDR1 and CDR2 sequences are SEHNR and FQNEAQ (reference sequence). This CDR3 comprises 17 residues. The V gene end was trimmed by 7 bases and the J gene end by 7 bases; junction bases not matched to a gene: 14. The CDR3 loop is CASMRLAGDGGLNEQFF. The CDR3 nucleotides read TGTGCCAGCATGCGACTAGCGGGAGACGGAGGGTTGAATGAGCAGTTCTTC.

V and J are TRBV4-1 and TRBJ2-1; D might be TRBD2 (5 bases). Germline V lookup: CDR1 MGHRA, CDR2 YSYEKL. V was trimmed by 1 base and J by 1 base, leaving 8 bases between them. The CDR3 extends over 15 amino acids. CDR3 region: CASSQGGISYNEQFF. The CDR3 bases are TGCGCCAGCAGCCAAGGAGGGATTTCCTACAATGAGCAGTTCTTC.

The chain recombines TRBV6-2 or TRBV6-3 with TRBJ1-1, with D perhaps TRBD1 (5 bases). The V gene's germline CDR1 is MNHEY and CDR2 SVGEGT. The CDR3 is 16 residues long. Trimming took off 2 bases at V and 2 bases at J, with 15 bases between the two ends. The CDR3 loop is CASSYTPGGVNTEAFF. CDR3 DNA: TGTGCCAGCAGTTACACCCCCGGGGGGGTAAACACTGAAGCTTTCTTT.

CDR3 sequence reads: CATSGRDRDYNEQFF. CDR3 nucleotides: TGTGCCACCAGCGGCCGGGACAGGGACTACAATGAGCAGTTCTTC. This chain joins TRBV15 and TRBJ2-1; 9 nucleotides match TRBD1. Per germline, CDR1 LNHNV and CDR2 YYDKDF (reference sequence). V lost 5 bases to trimming and J lost 3 bases; unmatched junction nucleotides: 5. This CDR3 is built from 15 residues.

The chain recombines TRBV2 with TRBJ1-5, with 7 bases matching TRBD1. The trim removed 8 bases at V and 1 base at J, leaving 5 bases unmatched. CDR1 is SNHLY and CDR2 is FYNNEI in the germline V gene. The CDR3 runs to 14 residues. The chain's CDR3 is CASQGGGSNQPQHF. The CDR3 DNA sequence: TGTGCCAGCCAGGGGGGTGGAAGCAATCAGCCCCAGCATTTT.

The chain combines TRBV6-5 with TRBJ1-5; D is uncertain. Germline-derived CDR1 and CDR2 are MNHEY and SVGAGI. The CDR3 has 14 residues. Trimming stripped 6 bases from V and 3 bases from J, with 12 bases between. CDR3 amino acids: CASRTAQHNQPQHF. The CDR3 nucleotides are TGTGCCAGCAGAACGGCACAGCACAATCAGCCCCAGCATTTT.

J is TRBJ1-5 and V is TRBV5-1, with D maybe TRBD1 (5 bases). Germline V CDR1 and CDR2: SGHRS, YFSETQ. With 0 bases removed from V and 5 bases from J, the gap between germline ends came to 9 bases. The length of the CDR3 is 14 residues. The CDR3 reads CASSLGTGDQPQHF. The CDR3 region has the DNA TGCGCCAGCAGCTTGGGGACGGGGGATCAGCCCCAGCATTTT.

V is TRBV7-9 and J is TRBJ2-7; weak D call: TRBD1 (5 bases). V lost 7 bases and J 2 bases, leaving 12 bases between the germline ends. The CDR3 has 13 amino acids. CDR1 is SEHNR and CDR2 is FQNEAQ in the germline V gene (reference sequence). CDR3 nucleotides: TGTGCCAGCACCGAGACAGAGGCCTACGAGCAGTACTTC. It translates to CASTETEAYEQYF.